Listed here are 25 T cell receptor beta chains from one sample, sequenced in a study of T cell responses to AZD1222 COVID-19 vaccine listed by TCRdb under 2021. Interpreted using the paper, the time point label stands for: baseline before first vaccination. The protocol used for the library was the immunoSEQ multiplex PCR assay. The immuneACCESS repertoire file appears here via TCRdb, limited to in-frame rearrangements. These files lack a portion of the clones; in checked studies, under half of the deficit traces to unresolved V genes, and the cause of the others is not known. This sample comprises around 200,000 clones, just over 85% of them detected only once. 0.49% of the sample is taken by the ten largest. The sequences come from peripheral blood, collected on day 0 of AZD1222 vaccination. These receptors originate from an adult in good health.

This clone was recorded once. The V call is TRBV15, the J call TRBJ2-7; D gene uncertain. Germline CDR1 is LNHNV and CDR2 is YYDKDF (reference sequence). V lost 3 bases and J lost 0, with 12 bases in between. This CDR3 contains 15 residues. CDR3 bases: TGTGCCACCAGCAGCGTGAACAGTGCCTCCTACGAGCAGTACTTC. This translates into CATSSVNSASYEQYF.

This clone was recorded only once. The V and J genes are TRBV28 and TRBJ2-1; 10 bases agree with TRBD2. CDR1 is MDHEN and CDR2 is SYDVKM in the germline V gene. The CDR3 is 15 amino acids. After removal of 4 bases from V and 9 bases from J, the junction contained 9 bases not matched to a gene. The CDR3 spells CASSSLAGERSEQFF. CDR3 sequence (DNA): TGTGCCAGCAGTTCTCTAGCGGGAGAACGGAGTGAGCAGTTCTTC.

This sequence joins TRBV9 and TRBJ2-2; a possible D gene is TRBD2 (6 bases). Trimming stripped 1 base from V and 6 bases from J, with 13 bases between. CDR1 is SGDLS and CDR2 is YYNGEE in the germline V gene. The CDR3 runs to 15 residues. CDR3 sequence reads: CASSVKEWGAGELFF. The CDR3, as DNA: TGTGCCAGCAGCGTAAAGGAATGGGGGGCCGGGGAGCTGTTTTTT.

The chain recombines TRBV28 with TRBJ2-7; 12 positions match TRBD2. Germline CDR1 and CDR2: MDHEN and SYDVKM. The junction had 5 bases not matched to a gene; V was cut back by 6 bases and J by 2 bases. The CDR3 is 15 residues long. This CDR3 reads CASSSLAGGTYEQYF. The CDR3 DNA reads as TGTGCCAGCAGCTCCCTAGCGGGGGGGACCTACGAGCAGTACTTC.

CDR3 DNA: TGTGCCAGCAGCTTGGGCTACAACAATGAGCAGTTCTTC. Amino acids: CASSLGYNNEQFF. The chain links TRBV5-4 to TRBJ2-1; D remains unclear. CDR3 length equals 13 residues. The germline V gene encodes CDR1 SGHNT and CDR2 YYREEE (reference sequence). With 0 bases removed from V and 5 bases from J, the gap between germline ends came to 6 bases.

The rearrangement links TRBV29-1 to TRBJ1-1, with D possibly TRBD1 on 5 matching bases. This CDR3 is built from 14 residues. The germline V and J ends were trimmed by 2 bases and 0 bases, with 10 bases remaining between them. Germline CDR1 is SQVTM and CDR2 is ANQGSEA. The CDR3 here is CSVERQDMNTEAFF. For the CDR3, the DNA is TGCAGCGTTGAACGTCAGGACATGAACACTGAAGCTTTCTTT.

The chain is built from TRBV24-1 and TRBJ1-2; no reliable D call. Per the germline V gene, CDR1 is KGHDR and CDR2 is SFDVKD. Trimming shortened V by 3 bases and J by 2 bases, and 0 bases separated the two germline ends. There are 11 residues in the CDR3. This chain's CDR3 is CATSDNYGYTF. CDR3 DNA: TGTGCCACCAGTGATAACTATGGCTACACCTTC.

The CDR3 coding sequence is TGTGCCAGCAGTCGGGACAGGGAAAATGGCTACACCTTC. It yields the protein CASSRDRENGYTF. The V and J genes are TRBV28 and TRBJ1-2; 9 bases agree with TRBD1. CDR1 and CDR2 from the germline V gene are MDHEN and SYDVKM. CDR3 length: 13 amino acids. Unmatched junction bases numbered 4, after V lost 5 bases and J lost 6 bases.

CDR3 residues: CASSWTGGPTDTQYF. The CDR3 DNA is TGTGCCAGCAGCTGGACGGGGGGGCCGACAGATACGCAGTATTTT. This sequence joins TRBV7-3 and TRBJ2-3; 8 positions agree with TRBD2. The CDR3 is 15 amino acids. Trimming took 4 bases from V and 3 from J; bases not matched to a gene: 6. Germline-derived CDR1 and CDR2 are SGHTA and FQGTGA.

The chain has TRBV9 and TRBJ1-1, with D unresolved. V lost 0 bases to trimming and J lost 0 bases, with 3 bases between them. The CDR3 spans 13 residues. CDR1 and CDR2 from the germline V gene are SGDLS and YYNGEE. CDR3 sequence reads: CASSVDMNTEAFF. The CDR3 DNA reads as TGTGCCAGCAGCGTAGACATGAACACTGAAGCTTTCTTT. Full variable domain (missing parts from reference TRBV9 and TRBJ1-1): DSGVTQTPKHLITATGQRVTLRCSPRSGDLSVYWYQQSLDQGLQFLIQYYNGEERAKGNILERFSAQQFPDLHSELNLSSLELGDSALYFCASSVDMNTEAFFGQGTRLTVV.

The CDR3 DNA follows: TGTGCCAGCAGTAACCCTACGGGTTCCCTCCCTTCATCTGGAAACACCATATATTTT. Protein product: CASSNPTGSLPSSGNTIYF. The J gene is TRBJ1-3, the V gene TRBV7-2; no clear D. Germline V lookup: CDR1 SGHTA, CDR2 FQGNSA. The CDR3 is 19 amino acids. The V end was cut by 6 bases, the J end by 1 base, with 25 bases between.

CDR3 residues: CASSLGSGSNYGYTF. CDR3 in DNA: TGTGCCAGCAGCTTAGGGTCCGGCAGTAACTATGGCTACACCTTC. The rearrangement uses TRBV7-8 and TRBJ1-2; D call uncertain. Germline values: CDR1 SGHVS, CDR2 FQNEAQ. The CDR3 consists of 15 residues. Trimming cost V 1 base and J 1 base, with 10 bases left between them.

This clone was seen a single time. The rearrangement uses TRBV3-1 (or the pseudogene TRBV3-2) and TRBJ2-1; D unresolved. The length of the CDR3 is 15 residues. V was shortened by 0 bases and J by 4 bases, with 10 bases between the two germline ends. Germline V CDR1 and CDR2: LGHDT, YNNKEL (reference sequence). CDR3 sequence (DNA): TGTGCCAGCAGCCAAGACAGTGGGCAGTACAATGAGCAGTTCTTC. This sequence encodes CASSQDSGQYNEQFF.

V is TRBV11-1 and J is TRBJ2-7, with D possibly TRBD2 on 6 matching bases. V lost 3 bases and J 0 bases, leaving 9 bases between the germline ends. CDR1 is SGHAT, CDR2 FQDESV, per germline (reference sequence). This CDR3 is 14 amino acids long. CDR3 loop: CASSLGGTSYEQYF. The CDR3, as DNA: TGTGCCAGCAGCTTGGGGGGTACCTCCTACGAGCAGTACTTC.

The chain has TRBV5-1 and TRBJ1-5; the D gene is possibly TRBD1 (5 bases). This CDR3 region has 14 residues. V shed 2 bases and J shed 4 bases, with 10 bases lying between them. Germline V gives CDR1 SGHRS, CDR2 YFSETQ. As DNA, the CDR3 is TGCGCCAGCAGCTTAATGGGGGGAAATCAGCCCCAGCATTTT. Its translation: CASSLMGGNQPQHF.

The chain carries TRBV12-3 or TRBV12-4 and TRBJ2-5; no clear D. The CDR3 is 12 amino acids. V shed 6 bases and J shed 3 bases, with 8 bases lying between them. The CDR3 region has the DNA TGTGCCAGCAGCATGAAAAAAGAGACCCAGTACTTC. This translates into CASSMKKETQYF.

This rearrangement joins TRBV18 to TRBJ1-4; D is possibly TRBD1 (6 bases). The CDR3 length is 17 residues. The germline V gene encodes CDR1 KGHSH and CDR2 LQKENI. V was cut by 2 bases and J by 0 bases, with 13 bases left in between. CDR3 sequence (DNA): TGTGCCAGCTCACCAGGGTCCGGGACATCAACTAATGAAAAACTGTTTTTT. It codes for CASSPGSGTSTNEKLFF.

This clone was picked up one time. CDR3 loop: CASSRGTGGVSIPEAFF. CDR3 in DNA: TGCGCCAGCAGCCGAGGGACAGGGGGAGTTTCGATCCCTGAAGCTTTCTTT. This chain links TRBV10-1 with TRBJ1-1; the match to TRBD1 covers 11 bases. The CDR3 loop spans 17 amino acids. Trimming took 6 bases from V and 6 from J; bases not matched to a gene: 15. CDR1 and CDR2 (germline): WNHNN, SYGVQD (reference sequence).

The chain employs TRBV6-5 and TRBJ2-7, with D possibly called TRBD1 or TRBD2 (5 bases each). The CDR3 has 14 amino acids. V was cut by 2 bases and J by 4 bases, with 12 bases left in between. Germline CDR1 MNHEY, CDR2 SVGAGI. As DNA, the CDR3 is TGTGCCAGCAGTTACAACGGGGCAGGGTACGAGCAGTACTTC. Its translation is CASSYNGAGYEQYF.

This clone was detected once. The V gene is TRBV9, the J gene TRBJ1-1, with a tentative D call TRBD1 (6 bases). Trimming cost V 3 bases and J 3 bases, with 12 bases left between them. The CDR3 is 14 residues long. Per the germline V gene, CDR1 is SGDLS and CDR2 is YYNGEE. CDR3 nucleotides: TGTGCCAGCAGCGCGCTGACAGGTTACACTGAAGCTTTCTTT. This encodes CASSALTGYTEAFF.

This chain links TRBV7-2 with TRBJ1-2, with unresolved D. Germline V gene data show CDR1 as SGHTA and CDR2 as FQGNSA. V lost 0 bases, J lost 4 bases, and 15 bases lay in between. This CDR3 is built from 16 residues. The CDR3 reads CASSLAPVQRGYGYTF. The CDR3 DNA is TGTGCCAGCAGCTTAGCTCCGGTCCAACGAGGCTATGGCTACACCTTC. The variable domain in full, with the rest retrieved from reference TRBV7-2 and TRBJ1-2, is GAGVSQSPSNKVTEKGKDVELRCDPISGHTALYWYRQSLGQGLEFLIYFQGNSAPDKSGLPSDRFSAERTGGSVSTLTIQRTQQEDSAVYLCASSLAPVQRGYGYTFGSGTRLTVV.

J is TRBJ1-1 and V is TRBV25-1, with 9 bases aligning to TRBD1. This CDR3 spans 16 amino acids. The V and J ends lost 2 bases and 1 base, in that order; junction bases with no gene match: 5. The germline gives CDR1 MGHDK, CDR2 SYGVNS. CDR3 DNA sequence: TGTGCCAGCAGTGAAAGGGACAGGGACTGGAACACTGAAGCTTTCTTT. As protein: CASSERDRDWNTEAFF.

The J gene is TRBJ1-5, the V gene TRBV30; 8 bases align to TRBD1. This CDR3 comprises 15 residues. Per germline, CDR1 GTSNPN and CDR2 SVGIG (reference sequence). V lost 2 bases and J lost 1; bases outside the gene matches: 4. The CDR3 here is CAWSMTGASNQPQHF. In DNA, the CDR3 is TGTGCCTGGAGTATGACAGGGGCGAGCAATCAGCCCCAGCATTTT.

For the CDR3, the DNA is TGTGCCAGCAGCCTCCGGGAGGGTGAGCAGTACTTC. Translation: CASSLREGEQYF. The chain links TRBV7-2 to TRBJ2-7; 8 positions agree with TRBD2. V was pared by 5 bases and J by 7 bases, with 4 bases of the junction left unmatched. This CDR3 is built from 12 residues. Germline CDR1 SGHTA, CDR2 FQGNSA.

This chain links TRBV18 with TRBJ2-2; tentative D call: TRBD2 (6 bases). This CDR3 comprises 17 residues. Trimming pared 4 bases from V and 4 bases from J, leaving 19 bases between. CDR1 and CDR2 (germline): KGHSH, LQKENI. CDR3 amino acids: CASSRNNRDLGTGELFF. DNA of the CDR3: TGTGCCAGCTCACGGAATAACCGGGACTTAGGCACCGGGGAGCTGTTTTTT.